The 20 T cell receptor beta chains presented below share a single source sample, sequenced in a study of identical twins. TCRdb processed the 5' RACE reads anew with MiXCR; each CDR3 protein has one entry. The sample lists 1.5 million to 2 million distinct CDR3 sequences, roughly a third occurring once. Source material: cord blood. Receptors originate from a newborn girl in good health.

This clonotype was seen at least ten times. A read error may account for a junction end that differs from germline. The chain carries TRBV6-1 and TRBJ1-1; the D is unclear. CDR3 length: 12 residues. Germline V CDR1 and CDR2: MNHNS, SASEGT. CDR3 in amino acids: CASSARDTEAFF. The CDR3 DNA reads TGCGCCAGCAGCGCCAGAGACACTGAAGCTTTCTTT.

Comment on this clonotype: The CDR3 ends on some other residue instead of the conserved phenylalanine or tryptophan, so this is likely a read error. The DNA is omitted, as the CDR3 cannot be located on it reliably, and the CDR3 follows TCRdb's listing. The J gene is TRBJ2-1, the V gene TRBV9; TRBD2, the D gene given by the table, was not confirmed from the DNA. Germline CDR1 and CDR2: SGDLS and YYNGEE. The CDR3 has 19 residues if both end residues are counted. CDR3 in amino acids: CASSVDRSSGGVPTMSSSS.

The chain links TRBV28 to TRBJ1-1; D not certain. The CDR3 contains 18 residues. Germline V lookup: CDR1 MDHEN, CDR2 SYDVKM. Trimming pared 1 base from V and 6 bases from J, leaving 24 bases between. In DNA form, the CDR3 reads TGTGCCAGCAGTTTATTCTACCGACGAGACCTGGGGAGGCCTGAAGCTTTCTTT. Protein product: CASSLFYRRDLGRPEAFF.

The table lists this clonotype with a few counts. This chain joins TRBV7-8 and TRBJ1-5; D perhaps matches TRBD1 (6 bases). Germline V gives CDR1 SGHVS, CDR2 FQNEAQ. V lost 7 bases, J lost 0 bases, and 16 bases lay in between. The CDR3 is made up of 16 amino acids. This chain's CDR3 is CASTPGQIYSNQPQHF. DNA for the CDR3: TGTGCCAGCACCCCTGGACAGATTTATAGCAATCAGCCCCAGCATTTT.

The CDR3 coding sequence is TGTGCCAGCAGTTTAGCTGGGGACAGGGGGAGAGAAAAACTGTTTTTT. This translates into CASSLAGDRGREKLFF. V is TRBV12-3 or TRBV12-4 and J is TRBJ1-4; 11 nucleotides align to TRBD1. V trimming: 0 bases; J trimming: 8 bases; junction bases outside the gene matches: 5. The length of the CDR3 is 16 residues.

This sequence joins TRBV4-2 and TRBJ2-1, with 15 bases matching TRBD2. CDR1 and CDR2 from the germline V gene are LGHNA and YNFKEQ. With 2 bases clipped from V and 7 bases from J, the junction kept 6 bases outside the gene matches. The CDR3 consists of 17 residues. CDR3 sequence reads: CASSQRTGTSGGNEQFF. The CDR3 nucleotides are TGTGCCAGCAGCCAACGAACCGGGACTAGCGGGGGGAATGAGCAGTTCTTC.

This clonotype was counted a few times. J is TRBJ2-7 and V is TRBV20-1; D is unresolved. V dropped 6 bases and J dropped 9 bases, with 12 bases sitting between them. The germline V gene encodes CDR1 DFQATT and CDR2 SNEGSKA (reference sequence). This CDR3 has 10 residues. CDR3 in DNA: TGCAGTGCCCAAGGCGTTTGGCAGTACTTC. This encodes CSAQGVWQYF.

The J gene is TRBJ2-7, the V gene TRBV5-5, with D perhaps matching TRBD2 (6 bases). This CDR3 contains 20 residues. Germline V gene data show CDR1 as SGHKS and CDR2 as YYEKEE (reference sequence). Between the trimmed V and J ends, which lost 0 bases and 3 bases, there was a span of 28 bases. CDR3 in amino acids: CASSLVPSLATSTPSYEQYF. The CDR3 coding sequence is TGTGCCAGCAGCTTGGTACCCTCACTAGCAACCTCAACGCCCAGCTACGAGCAGTACTTC.

The chain has TRBV2 and TRBJ2-1; TRBD2 agrees at 13 bases. The CDR3 contains 18 residues. Germline lookup yields CDR1 SNHLY and CDR2 FYNNEI. J gave up 0 bases and V 4 bases, and 6 bases lay outside the gene matches. The CDR3 DNA sequence: TGTGCCAGCAGTGCATTGGGGACTAGCGGGGTCTCCTACAATGAGCAGTTCTTC. This translates into CASSALGTSGVSYNEQFF.

The table lists this clonotype with a few counts. The chain has TRBV5-1 and TRBJ2-7; tentatively, D is TRBD2 (7 bases). The CDR3 totals 17 residues. V was shortened by 3 bases and J by 2 bases, with 21 bases between the two germline ends. The germline CDR1 and CDR2 sequences are SGHRS and YFSETQ. This chain's CDR3 is CASSSVAGSPGAYEQYF. CDR3 DNA sequence: TGCGCCAGCAGCTCCGTAGCGGGTTCACCAGGGGCCTACGAGCAGTACTTC. Supplemented by reference TRBV5-1 and TRBJ2-7, the full variable domain reads KAGVTQTPRYLIKTRGQQVTLSCSPISGHRSVSWYQQTPGQGLQFLFEYFSETQRNKGNFPGRFSGRQFSNSRSEMNVSTLELGDSALYLCASSSVAGSPGAYEQYFGPGTRLTVT.

This clonotype came up a few times. V usage is TRBV12-3 or TRBV12-4 and J usage is TRBJ1-1, with 7 bases lining up with TRBD1. Unmatched junction bases numbered 4, after V lost 6 bases and J lost 0 bases. This CDR3 is 14 amino acids long. For the CDR3, the DNA is TGTGCCAGCAGCGCACAGGGGCTGAACACTGAAGCTTTCTTT. Protein: CASSAQGLNTEAFF.

Many counts were recorded for this clonotype. Mismatch with germline at one junction end may stem from a read error. The genes are TRBV5-1 and TRBJ2-5; D is uncertain. This CDR3 spans 12 amino acids. The V gene's germline CDR1 is SGHRS and CDR2 YFSETQ. The CDR3, as DNA: TGTGCCAGCAGCTTAGTCGCCGAGACCCAGTACTTC. Translation gives CASSLVAETQYF.

This clonotype was seen just once. The J gene is TRBJ2-1, the V gene TRBV7-2; TRBD2 matches at 8 bases. CDR3 length: 13 residues. Germline V gene data show CDR1 as SGHTA and CDR2 as FQGNSA. Trimming took 5 bases from V and 8 from J; bases not matched to a gene: 5. CDR3 sequence (DNA): TGTGCCAGCAGCCGAAGCGGGGGCCATGAGCAGTTCTTC. Its translation: CASSRSGGHEQFF.

The chain links TRBV10-2 to TRBJ2-7, with D tentatively TRBD2 (7 bases). This CDR3 region has 15 residues. Germline lookup yields CDR1 WSHSY and CDR2 SAAADI. The ends were cut back, 7 bases at V and 3 bases at J, with 19 bases in the middle. For the CDR3, the DNA is TGCGCCAGCAAAGGGGGGTCTAGCGGTGACTACGAGCAGTACTTC. Amino acid sequence: CASKGGSSGDYEQYF.

The J gene is TRBJ2-1, the V gene TRBV20-1, with 13 bases lining up with TRBD2. Germline lookup yields CDR1 DFQATT and CDR2 SNEGSKA (reference sequence). The V segment lost 5 bases and the J segment 1 base; nucleotides outside the gene matches: 8. CDR3 length: 17 residues. The CDR3: CSALTSGRRYSYNEQFF. CDR3 nucleotide sequence: TGCAGTGCTCTGACTAGCGGGAGGCGTTATTCCTACAATGAGCAGTTCTTC.

This chain connects TRBV10-3 to TRBJ2-3; D is tentatively TRBD1 or TRBD2 (6 bases each). This CDR3 has 13 residues. The V and J ends lost 4 bases and 6 bases respectively, with 11 bases between them. Germline lookup yields CDR1 ENHRY and CDR2 SYGVKD. CDR3 loop: CAISVGGRDTQYF. The DNA for the CDR3 is TGTGCCATCAGTGTGGGGGGCCGGGATACGCAGTATTTT.

This clonotype was counted only a few times. In nucleotides, the CDR3 is TGCGCCAGCAGCCAAGTTTTCCCCAGGGCTGGGGCCAACGTCCTGACTTTC. Translating it yields CASSQVFPRAGANVLTF. The V call is TRBV4-1, the J call TRBJ2-6, with a tentative D call TRBD1 (5 bases). V lost 1 base, J lost 2 bases, and 12 bases lay in between. Germline V gives CDR1 MGHRA, CDR2 YSYEKL. This CDR3 comprises 17 residues.

The J gene is TRBJ2-7, the V gene TRBV25-1; D may be TRBD1 (6 bases). The CDR3 covers 14 residues. CDR1 MGHDK and CDR2 SYGVNS come from the germline V gene. With 1 base removed from V and 3 bases from J, the gap between germline ends came to 10 bases. The CDR3, as DNA: TGTGCCAGCAGTGAATTGGGGGCGAACTACGAGCAGTACTTC. It translates to CASSELGANYEQYF.

This clonotype occurred a few times. V and J are TRBV10-1 and TRBJ2-5; 10 nucleotides agree with TRBD1. The DNA matches TRBJ2-7 better at its end, which makes the J call doubtful. The CDR3 runs to 13 residues. CDR1 and CDR2 from the germline V gene are WNHNN and SYGVQD (reference sequence). CDR3 sequence: CASNDRGRYEQYF. The CDR3 DNA reads TGCGCCAGCAACGACAGGGGGCGCTACGAGCAGTACTTC.

This clonotype was picked up a small number of times. The chain recombines TRBV3-1 with TRBJ2-7; D not certain. V was cut by 4 bases and J by 7 bases, with 26 bases left in between. This CDR3 comprises 17 residues. Germline CDR1 LGHDT, CDR2 YNNKEL (reference sequence). CDR3 nucleotides: TGTGCCAGCAGCCCGGTGGACGGCTATCCCCGCTATAGAGAGCAGTACTTC. Protein product: CASSPVDGYPRYREQYF.